This T cell receptor (beta chain) was recorded in a study of identifying expanded T cells in peripheral blood. Whole-study results and caveats: Approximately 1.1 clones differed between technical replicates, versus approximately 16 and 20 over time. Across healthy donors, higher total template counts meant significantly greater approximately two-week count variance.

No infections or other immune events were documented during collection. Sequencing used immunoSEQ multiplex PCR; TCRdb keeps in-frame clones, though not all of them. Of approximately 120,000 clones detected, roughly 90% appear once; the ten largest clones hold about 7.7%. Germline lookup yields CDR1 SGHTA and CDR2 FQGNSA. This CDR3 contains 14 residues. Trimming took 5 bases from V and 4 from J, leaving 11 bases between them. Details on this clone: Its antigen is as yet unknown.

This receptor was obtained from a person aged 18-70 years in good health. Input material: blood. V and J are TRBV7-2 and TRBJ1-4; D is ambiguous. CDR3 in DNA: TGTGCCAGCAGCCTACGATCAGATAATGAAAAACTGTTTTTT. Translation: CASSLRSDNEKLFF.